The rows below give T cell receptor beta chains drawn from one sample of a study of response to subunit inactivated influenza vaccine. Via MiXCR, TCRdb re-called the RT-PCR reads, giving one row per CDR3 protein. Counted here are about 540,000 distinct CDR3 sequences, roughly 25% occurring once; the ten biggest clones make up roughly 2.8%. The sample was also reused in another study, on T cells expressing NK-cell markers.

The input for sequencing was CD4+ T cells sorted from PBMCs, taken about 12 days after vaccination. The receptor source for this set is a man aged 50 to 60 who received an inactivated influenza vaccine. Both conserved end residues are part of each CDR3. A D gene is named only where the DNA matches it firmly. Clone sizes are given selectively: once, few, many, or a class where the clone is expanded.

TRBD2,TRBV20-1,TRBJ2-3,few,CSARSSGRLTDTQYF,TGCAGTGCTAGGTCTAGCGGGAGGCTCACAGATACGCAGTATTTT
-,TRBV20-1,TRBJ1-5,-,CSAPGQPNQPQHF,TGCAGTGCGCCGGGACAACCCAATCAGCCCCAGCATTTT
TRBD2,TRBV6-1,TRBJ2-1,few,CASTLAGGPYNEQFF,TGTGCCAGCACCCTAGCGGGAGGGCCCTACAATGAGCAGTTCTTC
-,TRBV15,TRBJ2-2,-,CATSRDRRGNTGELFF,TGTGCCACCAGCAGAGATCGCAGGGGGAACACCGGGGAGCTGTTTTTT
-,TRBV5-1,TRBJ1-1,many,CASSSGAGLNTEAFF,TGCGCCAGCAGCTCCGGGGCCGGCCTGAACACTGAAGCTTTCTTT
-,TRBV5-1,TRBJ2-1,few,CASSPMVQGRGNEQFF,TGCGCCAGCAGCCCGATGGTGCAGGGTCGAGGCAATGAGCAGTTCTTC
-,TRBV20-1,TRBJ2-3,few,CSARVERTDTQYF,TGCAGTGCTAGAGTGGAGCGCACAGATACGCAGTATTTT
-,TRBV28,TRBJ2-7,-,CASSFGLAILTYEQYF,TGTGCCAGCAGTTTTGGGCTAGCGATACTCACCTACGAGCAGTACTTC
TRBD1,TRBV10-2,TRBJ2-2,few,CASSEFSGGVTGELFF,TGCGCCAGCAGTGAGTTTTCAGGGGGCGTCACCGGGGAGCTGTTTTTT
-,TRBV7-2,TRBJ2-6,few,CASSLMGRAGANVLTF,TGTGCCAGCAGCTTAATGGGCAGGGCTGGGGCCAACGTCCTGACTTTC
TRBD2,TRBV4-3,TRBJ2-5,few,CASSQGMTSGRGETQYF,TGCGCCAGCAGCCAAGGAATGACTAGCGGGAGGGGAGAGACCCAGTACTTC
-,TRBV6-5,TRBJ1-6,once,CASSYGSRGLSLSPLHF,TGTGCCAGCAGTTACGGGTCGAGGGGACTGAGTCTTTCACCCCTCCACTTT
TRBD1,TRBV5-1,TRBJ2-2,-,CASSLLQGKAGELFF,TGCGCCAGCAGCTTGTTACAGGGGAAGGCCGGGGAGCTGTTTTTT
-,TRBV7-2,TRBJ2-2,-,CASSLSGQGTGELFF,TGTGCCAGCAGCTTATCGGGCCAGGGCACCGGGGAGCTGTTTTTT
-,TRBV7-9,TRBJ2-3,-,CASSLGGRGPVGDTQYF,TGTGCCAGCAGCTTAGGAGGAAGGGGACCAGTGGGGGATACGCAGTATTTT
-,TRBV28,TRBJ2-7,once,CASGERRLSYEQYF,TGTGCCAGCGGGGAGCGGAGACTCTCCTACGAGCAGTACTTC
-,TRBV9,TRBJ2-5,-,CASSVDPSRTQYF,TGTGCCAGCAGCGTAGACCCTTCACGAACCCAGTACTTC
TRBD2,TRBV7-2,TRBJ2-1,few,CASRLRTSSNEQFF,TGTGCCAGCAGACTCCGGACTAGCAGCAATGAGCAGTTCTTC
-,TRBV24-1,TRBJ2-5,-,CATSDLRQQETQYF,TGTGCCACCAGTGATTTGCGACAGCAAGAGACCCAGTACTTC
-,TRBV7-2,TRBJ1-1,few,CASSLQDSFEAFF,TGTGCCAGCAGCTTACAGGACAGCTTCGAAGCTTTCTTT
-,TRBV18,TRBJ2-2,-,CASSPSSETTGELFF,TGTGCCAGCTCACCATCGTCAGAAACCACCGGGGAGCTGTTTTTT
TRBD2,TRBV7-2,TRBJ2-1,many,CASSPTGLAGAYNEQFF,TGTGCCAGCAGCCCTACGGGACTAGCGGGAGCCTACAATGAGCAGTTCTTC
-,TRBV20-1,TRBJ1-5,many,CSARDSINQPQHF,TGCAGTGCTAGGGACAGCATAAATCAGCCCCAGCATTTT
-,TRBV28,TRBJ2-7,few,CASTELDRSYEQYF,TGTGCCAGCACAGAACTAGACAGATCCTACGAGCAGTACTTC
-,TRBV6-2/TRBV6-3,TRBJ2-6,few,CAGTGGPSGANVLTF,TGTGCCGGCACCGGGGGGCCCTCTGGGGCCAACGTCCTGACTTTC
TRBD2,TRBV20-1,TRBJ2-3,few,CSATGLAGATDTQYF,TGCAGTGCTACAGGACTAGCGGGAGCGACAGATACGCAGTATTTT
TRBD2,TRBV5-1,TRBJ2-1,-,CASSLDLSGRANEHFF,TGCGCCAGCAGCTTGGATTTGAGCGGGAGGGCCAATGAGCATTTCTTC
TRBD1,TRBV12-3/TRBV12-4,TRBJ1-5,-,CASSSGTGRAPRHF,TGTGCCAGCAGTTCCGGGACAGGGAGGGCGCCCCGGCATTTT
-,TRBV5-4,TRBJ2-7,few,CASTRESGSYEQYF,TGTGCCAGCACCCGGGAGAGCGGCTCCTACGAGCAGTACTTC
TRBD2,TRBV4-2,TRBJ2-1,-,CASSQPRLAGGNEQFF,TGTGCCAGCAGCCAACCTAGACTAGCGGGGGGTAATGAGCAGTTCTTC
-,TRBV7-6,TRBJ1-1,few,CASSLGNSGTEAFF,TGTGCCAGCAGCTTAGGTAATAGCGGAACTGAAGCTTTCTTT
-,TRBV28,TRBJ2-3,-,CASSLGPASTDTQYF,TGTGCCAGCAGTTTAGGGCCAGCTAGCACAGATACGCAGTATTTT
-,TRBV7-2,TRBJ2-7,few,CASSLESQQYF,TGTGCCAGCAGCTTAGAGTCCCAGCAGTACTTC
TRBD1,TRBV9,TRBJ2-3,-,CASSAGQGSTDTQYF,TGTGCCAGCAGCGCCGGACAGGGTAGCACAGATACGCAGTATTTT
TRBD1,TRBV14,TRBJ2-1,-,CASSQPTGGGSYNEQFF,TGTGCCAGCAGCCAACCCACAGGGGGCGGTTCCTACAATGAGCAGTTCTTC
-,TRBV12-3/TRBV12-4,TRBJ2-3,few,CASSRSGTGFTDTQYF,TGTGCCAGCAGCCGCTCCGGGACCGGCTTCACAGATACGCAGTATTTT
TRBD2,TRBV29-1,TRBJ2-6,few,CSVGLAGAASGANVLTF,TGCAGCGTGGGACTAGCGGGGGCAGCCTCTGGGGCCAACGTCCTGACTTTC
TRBD1,TRBV12-3/TRBV12-4,TRBJ2-7,few,CASSQFGTGPLEQYF,TGTGCCAGCAGTCAATTCGGGACAGGTCCATTGGAGCAGTACTTC
-,TRBV20-1,TRBJ2-4,few,CSAERRGTVKNIQYF,TGCAGTGCTGAGAGACGGGGAACAGTCAAAAACATTCAGTACTTC
-,TRBV12-3/TRBV12-4,TRBJ2-7,-,CASSNQLDEQYF,TGTGCCAGCAGTAACCAACTAGACGAGCAGTACTTC
TRBD2,TRBV7-2,TRBJ2-7,few,CTSSPVAGDSYEQYF,TGTACCAGCAGCCCAGTTGCGGGGGACTCCTACGAGCAGTACTTC
TRBD2,TRBV9,TRBJ2-2,few,CASSHRTSGGGELFF,TGTGCCAGCAGCCATCGGACTAGCGGGGGGGGGGAGCTGTTTTTT
TRBD1,TRBV7-2,TRBJ2-7,few,CASSWGTGLEQYF,TGTGCCAGCAGCTGGGGGACAGGGCTCGAGCAGTACTTC
-,TRBV7-9,TRBJ2-5,-,CASSAAGASMYF,TGTGCCAGCAGCGCCGCTGGGGCTTCAATGTACTTC
TRBD2,TRBV12-3/TRBV12-4,TRBJ2-7,-,CASSLTSGGIYEQYF,TGTGCCAGCAGTTTGACTAGCGGGGGAATCTACGAGCAGTACTTC
-,TRBV12-3/TRBV12-4,TRBJ1-6,many,CASSLSGSNSPLHF,TGTGCCAGCAGTTTGTCGGGGTCCAATTCACCCCTCCACTTT
TRBD2,TRBV12-3/TRBV12-4,TRBJ2-5,few,CASSAGLAGETQYF,TGTGCCAGCAGCGCGGGACTAGCAGGCGAGACCCAGTACTTC
-,TRBV12-3/TRBV12-4,TRBJ1-2,few,CASSLRQGYGYTF,TGTGCCAGCAGTTTACGGCAGGGCTATGGCTACACCTTC
-,TRBV20-1,TRBJ2-1,few,CSANRVQQFF,TGCAGTGCTAACCGGGTTCAGCAGTTCTTC
-,TRBV20-1,TRBJ2-7,few,CSARSNLRTYEQYF,TGCAGTGCTAGATCGAACTTACGTACCTACGAGCAGTACTTC
-,TRBV4-2,TRBJ2-3,-,CASSQEVAATDTQYF,TGTGCCAGCAGCCAAGAGGTCGCGGCCACAGATACGCAGTATTTT
-,TRBV5-6,TRBJ2-3,-,CASSWFTSTDTQYF,TGTGCCAGCAGCTGGTTTACTAGCACAGATACGCAGTATTTT
-,TRBV5-4,TRBJ2-7,-,CASSATPRHGSYEQYF,TGTGCCAGCAGCGCAACCCCGAGACATGGGTCCTACGAGCAGTACTTC
-,TRBV7-7,TRBJ2-5,-,CASSFTPKETQYF,TGTGCTAGCAGCTTCACACCCAAAGAGACCCAGTACTTC
-,TRBV10-3,TRBJ2-5,few,CAISEPEGVAAQETQYF,TGTGCCATCAGTGAGCCCGAGGGAGTGGCGGCGCAAGAGACCCAGTACTTC
TRBD2,TRBV12-3/TRBV12-4,TRBJ2-2,few,CASTPSGVANTGELFF,TGTGCCAGCACCCCTAGCGGGGTAGCGAACACCGGGGAGCTGTTTTTT
TRBD1,TRBV7-6,TRBJ2-1,few,CASSRTGAVYNEQFF,TGTGCCAGCAGCCGTACAGGGGCCGTCTACAATGAGCAGTTCTTC